The 7 T cell receptor beta chains listed next were all sequenced from one sample in a study of cytomegalovirus exposure and HLA in healthy donors. The PCR made use of 60 Vbeta and 13 Jbeta primers. Libraries were prepared by immunoSEQ multiplex PCR; TCRdb keeps only in-frame clonotypes and omits some of them. The profile shows some 70,000 clones, around 64% of them singletons. The source material was PBMCs. The source of these receptors is a woman in her forties or fifties in good health and CMV-seronegative.

V gene TRBV30 combines with J gene TRBJ2-3; TRBD2 aligns across 8 bases. The CDR3 runs to 15 residues. V trimming: 0 bases; J trimming: 0 bases; junction bases outside the gene matches: 2. Looked up from germline, CDR1 is GTSNPN and CDR2 is SVGIG (reference sequence). DNA of the CDR3: TGTGCCTGGAGTGTACTAGCGGATAGCACAGATACGCAGTATTTT. Protein sequence: CAWSVLADSTDTQYF. Drawing the rest from reference TRBV30 and TRBJ2-3, the complete variable domain is SQTIHQWPATLVQPVGSPLSLECTVEGTSNPNLYWYRQAAGRGLQLLFYSVGIGQISSEVPQNLSASRPQDRQFILSSKKLLLSDSGFYLCAWSVLADSTDTQYFGPGTRLTVL.

The chain recombines TRBV28 with TRBJ1-5, with 8 bases that match TRBD1. The CDR3 loop spans 18 amino acids. Trimming cost V 9 bases and J 4 bases; bases outside gene matches: 20. The V gene's germline CDR1 is MDHEN and CDR2 SYDVKM. The CDR3 protein is CASIRTGTVIRGNQPQHF. The CDR3 DNA reads TGTGCCAGTATTAGGACAGGGACGGTGATTCGGGGTAATCAGCCCCAGCATTTT.

This clone was seen repeatedly, ten times or more. The chain carries TRBV6-5 and TRBJ1-5; 9 bases are shared with TRBD1. V trimming: 8 bases; J trimming: 5 bases; junction bases outside the gene matches: 4. Per the germline V gene, CDR1 is MNHEY and CDR2 is SVGAGI. The CDR3 has 13 amino acids. CDR3 sequence reads: CASRDRAHQPQHF. In DNA form, the CDR3 reads TGTGCCAGCCGGGACAGGGCACATCAGCCCCAGCATTTT.

This chain connects TRBV29-1 to TRBJ2-5, with TRBD1 matching over 7 bases. Germline V lookup: CDR1 SQVTM, CDR2 ANQGSEA. Trimming took 1 base from V and 5 from J; bases not matched to a gene: 7. The CDR3 contains 14 residues. CDR3 in DNA: TGCAGCGTTGAAGGGACAGGTGATTTTGAGACCCAGTACTTC. Its translation: CSVEGTGDFETQYF. Combining the CDR3 with reference TRBV29-1 and TRBJ2-5 gives the whole variable domain SAVISQKPSRDICQRGTSLTIQCQVDSQVTMMFWYRQQPGQSLTLIATANQGSEATYESGFVIDKFPISRPNLTFSTLTVSNMSPEDSSIYLCSVEGTGDFETQYFGPGTRLLVL.

J is TRBJ1-2 and V is TRBV7-9; possible D gene TRBD1, 5 bases. The CDR3 sequence is 13 residues long. Germline assignment: CDR1 SEHNR and CDR2 FQNEAQ (reference sequence). V shed 4 bases and J shed 4 bases, with 10 bases lying between them. The CDR3 DNA sequence: TGTGCCAGCAGCTGGCAGGGAGGCTATGGCTACACCTTC. It yields the protein CASSWQGGYGYTF.

As DNA, the CDR3 is TGTGCCTGGAGGACAGGGTTGAACACTGAAGCTTTCTTT. Protein: CAWRTGLNTEAFF. This rearrangement joins TRBV30 to TRBJ1-1, with 7 bases that match TRBD1. With V trimmed by 3 bases and J by 0 bases, 1 base remained unmatched. The germline V gene has CDR1 GTSNPN and CDR2 SVGIG (reference sequence). The CDR3 sequence is 13 residues long.

The chain links TRBV5-1 to TRBJ1-3; no firm D call. This CDR3 has 14 residues. The V gene lost 4 bases and the J gene lost 6 bases, with 14 bases spanning the gap. The germline V gene encodes CDR1 SGHRS and CDR2 YFSETQ. CDR3 region: CASSPGSRENTIYF. The CDR3 DNA reads as TGCGCCAGCAGCCCCGGGAGTCGGGAAAACACCATATATTTT.